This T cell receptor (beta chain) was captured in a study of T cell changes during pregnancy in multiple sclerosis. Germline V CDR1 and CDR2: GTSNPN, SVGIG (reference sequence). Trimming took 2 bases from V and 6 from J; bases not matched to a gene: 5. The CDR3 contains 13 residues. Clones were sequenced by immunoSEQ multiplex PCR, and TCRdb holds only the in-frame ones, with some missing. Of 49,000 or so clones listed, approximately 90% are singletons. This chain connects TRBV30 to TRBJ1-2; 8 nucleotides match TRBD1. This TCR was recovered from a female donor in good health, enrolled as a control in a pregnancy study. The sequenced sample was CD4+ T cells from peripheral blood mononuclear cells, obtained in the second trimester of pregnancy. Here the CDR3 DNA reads TGTGCCTGGAGTCGACAGGGGTTCGATGGCTACACCTTC. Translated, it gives CAWSRQGFDGYTF.